This TCR beta chain comes out of a study of shared clonotypes between healthy human individuals. Study-level results: The study found about 5.1% of naive CD4 clonotypes shared across four donors.

Donors were healthy HIV-negative adults without recent acute infections or vaccinations. Splitting of CD4+ cells produced CD45RA+ naive and CD45RA-negative memory subsets. About this clone itself: Its antigen is undetermined.

The CDR3 covers 16 residues. V was cut by 3 bases and J by 0 bases, with 15 bases left in between. CDR1 MDHEN and CDR2 SYDVKM come from the germline V gene. Deep level was the assay's run setting. Clones were sequenced by immunoSEQ multiplex PCR, and TCRdb holds only the in-frame ones, with some missing. This repertoire shows roughly 650,000 clones, 97% found once; its top ten account for 0.055% to 0.07%. The sequencing input was naive CD4+ T cells sorted from blood. Described subset: CD45RA+ positively selected. The source is a woman under 40 in good health. The chain is built from TRBV28 and TRBJ2-7; D remains unclear. The CDR3 DNA follows: TGTGCCAGCAGTTTCTCGAGGTCAGTACCCTCCTACGAGCAGTACTTC. Its translation is CASSFSRSVPSYEQYF.